The present TCR beta chain was sequenced within a study of vaccination and CD4 T cells after COVID-19. Across the whole study: Convalescent participants consisted of six males and four females, two being Hispanic. The BNT162b2 or mRNA-1273 vaccine was given to participants in two doses.

Note on this clonotype: Antigen specificity is unknown.

Germline V gene lookup returns CDR1 DFQATT and CDR2 SNEGSKA (reference sequence). This CDR3 is built from 13 residues. Trimming stripped 5 bases from V and 6 bases from J, with 13 bases between. One entry per CDR3 protein, called by TCRdb with MiXCR from the PCR reads. The sample has about 15,000 distinct CDR3 sequences, 66% seen once. Whole-study results and caveats: Researchers report that a median about 87% of reactive clones in convalescent patients surfaced only post-vaccination. Spike mono-reactive clones accounted for 304 of the 307 vaccine-specific clones found in convalescent patients.

The origin of this receptor is a human donor who had recovered from COVID-19. The chain carries TRBV20-1 and TRBJ1-4; tentatively, D is TRBD1 (6 bases). Material: CD4+ T cells from blood, obtained after SARS-CoV-2 vaccination. CDR3 residues: CSAAQGTHEKLFF. The DNA of the CDR3 is TGCAGTGCTGCACAGGGTACGCATGAAAAACTGTTTTTT.